Given below is one TCR beta chain in context. This clonotype occurred many times. The target of this receptor is not known. Base qualities are not provided; no much larger clone lies one nucleotide away. Taken from cysteine to phenylalanine, the CDR3 has 17 residues. Just the 51-base CDR3 DNA is kept, in frame starting at base 1. Deletion took 0 bases off V and 2 bases off J, with a span of 14 bases between the germline ends. The record originates from a study of Graves' ophthalmopathy and Graves' hyperthyroidism (dated by TCRdb to the late 2010s). Regarding the research as a whole: Peripheral blood samples were taken at the time of initial diagnosis, before any treatment was given. TCR beta repertoire signatures were used to distinguish Graves' ophthalmopathy from Graves' hyperthyroidism and to predict progression to ophthalmopathy. In total, 135 blood samples were TCR-sequenced: 40 to 45 ophthalmopathy, roughly 80 hyperthyroidism and roughly 17 hyperthyroidism-to-ophthalmopathy patients. To explore V-J signatures distinguishing ophthalmopathy from hyperthyroidism, a discovery set of under 110 patients (fewer than 45 ophthalmopathy, 55 to 60 stable hyperthyroidism) was enrolled. An independent validation cohort was composed of around 19 hyperthyroidism patients and about 16 patients who later progressed from hyperthyroidism to ophthalmopathy. In a handful of hyperthyroidism patients, the T-cell repertoire of thyroid tissue was compared with the T-cell repertoire of blood. Following sampling, methimazole starting at 30 mg daily was administered to hyperthyroidism patients, and high-dose intravenous methylprednisolone was administered to ophthalmopathy patients. For training and testing, the 100 or so patients in the discovery cohort were randomly divided in a 7:3 ratio.

Broad study findings and their caveats: Ophthalmopathy was separated from stable hyperthyroidism by the 13-signature model with about 88% sensitivity and around 81% specificity in cross-validation and with 80%/75% in the test set. In validation, the model predicted ophthalmopathy progression with less than 71% sensitivity and 72.22% specificity; 12 predicted patients were CT-confirmed with GO in a median of approximately 6.5 months. No statistical method was used to predetermine the sample size, and group allocation was not hidden from the investigators. Among expanded thyroid clonotypes with frequency above 0.001, most also showed up in blood, which suggests that blood repertoires may reflect the thyroid immune response.

TCR beta CDR3 regions were amplified from RNA transcripts for repertoire sequencing. A first-round RT-PCR used HTBI primers with the Qiagen OneStep RT-PCR kit, followed by a second-round multiplex PCR, size selection and purification. Libraries were sequenced on an Illumina HiSeq2000 using paired-end 100 bp reads. In the authors' own workflow: SOAPnuke was used to process the reads, throwing out any read that had adapters, had uncalled bases, had a mean Phred below 15, or lacked an exact constant-primer or identifier match. COPE v1.2.5 was used to merge the high-quality paired reads. Unique nucleotide sequences were defined as clonotypes and aligned to IMGT TRB V, D and J references using MiTCR v1.1. Analysis was restricted to V-J combinations with a frequency above 0.0001, which covered 99.2% of repertoires. For each V-J combination, a TCR clonal expansion and chaos score was defined as the ratio of F50 clonal expansion to chaos observed in the TCRdist matrix. Welch's t-statistics and random forest were used to reduce features to some 13 V-J combinations, which were fed into a naive Bayes classifier. Thyroid-blood repertoire similarity was quantified with the Morisita-Horn index. The raw public data were reprocessed by TCRdb itself: fastp quality trimming at Q25, MiXCR clonotype calling, in-frame beta chains only. Merged by CDR3 protein, the rows form single entries marked with the most common genes and DNA. The V and J calls and clone size are TCRdb's, not the authors'. The sample yields 400,000 to 450,000 distinct CDR3 sequences; over 20% were counted once. The top ten clonotypes cover roughly 3% of the sample.

A patient counted as having stable hyperthyroidism if there was no progression to ophthalmopathy within 18 months of follow-up. Hyperthyroidism patients were newly diagnosed, were aged 18 to 65 years, and had a disease duration under 2 months. Patients with other autoimmune diseases, uncontrolled infections, pregnancy or lactation were excluded from the study. Diagnosis was based on clinical symptoms, serum thyroxine, TRAb, thyroid ultrasound and orbital computed tomography. PBMCs were isolated from 10 ml of fresh peripheral blood by Ficoll-Paque density gradient centrifugation. Total RNA was extracted using Trizol reagent, and RNA quality was checked on an Agilent 2100 Bioanalyzer.

The receptor was derived from a woman in her late teens or twenties with stable Graves' hyperthyroidism. Donor details come from another sample of the same person, matched by shared clones. Sequenced input: peripheral blood. This chain joins TRBV12-3 or TRBV12-4 to TRBJ1-5, and TRBD1 may be the D gene, going by 5 matching bases. The CDR3 protein sequence reads: CASSLALGEGGNQPQHF. The DNA sequence is TGTGCCAGCAGTTTAGCGCTGGGGGAAGGGGGCAATCAGCCCCAGCATTTT.